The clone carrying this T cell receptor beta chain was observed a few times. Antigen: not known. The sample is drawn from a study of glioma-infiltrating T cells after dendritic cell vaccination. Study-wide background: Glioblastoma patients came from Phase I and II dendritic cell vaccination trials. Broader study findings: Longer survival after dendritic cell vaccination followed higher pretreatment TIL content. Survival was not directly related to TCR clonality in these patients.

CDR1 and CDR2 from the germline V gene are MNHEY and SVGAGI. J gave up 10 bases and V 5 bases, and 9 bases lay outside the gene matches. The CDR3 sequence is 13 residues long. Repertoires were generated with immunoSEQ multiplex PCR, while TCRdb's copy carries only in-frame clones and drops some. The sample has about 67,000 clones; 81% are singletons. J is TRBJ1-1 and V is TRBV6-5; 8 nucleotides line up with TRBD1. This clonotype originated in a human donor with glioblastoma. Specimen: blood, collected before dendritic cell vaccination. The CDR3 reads CASSATGGSSAFF. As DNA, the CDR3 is TGTGCCAGCAGTGCCACAGGGGGTTCTTCAGCTTTCTTT.